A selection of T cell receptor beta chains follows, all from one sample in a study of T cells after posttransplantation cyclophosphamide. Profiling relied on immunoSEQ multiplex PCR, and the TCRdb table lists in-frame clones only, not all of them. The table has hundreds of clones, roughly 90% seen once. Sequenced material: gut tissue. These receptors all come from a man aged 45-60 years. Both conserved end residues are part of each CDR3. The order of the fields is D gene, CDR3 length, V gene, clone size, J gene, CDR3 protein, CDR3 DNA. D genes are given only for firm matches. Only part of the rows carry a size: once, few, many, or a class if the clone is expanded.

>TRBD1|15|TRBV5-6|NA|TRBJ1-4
CASSLLGTAGEKLFF
TGTGCCAGCAGCCTACTTGGGACAGCGGGTGAAAAATTGTTTTTT
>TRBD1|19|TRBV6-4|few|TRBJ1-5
CASSDSRSDRENSNQPQHF
TGTGCCAGCAGTGACTCCCGTTCAGACAGGGAGAATAGCAATCAGCCCCAGCATTTT
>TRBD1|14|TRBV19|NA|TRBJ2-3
CASSDRGGTDTQYF
TGTGCCAGTAGCGACAGGGGTGGGACAGATACGCAGTATTTT
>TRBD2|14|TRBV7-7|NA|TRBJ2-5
CASSPAGAQETQYF
TGTGCTAGCAGCCCAGCGGGAGCCCAAGAGACCCAGTACTTC
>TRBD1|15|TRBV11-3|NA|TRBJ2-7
CASSLVGTGIYEQYF
TGTGCCAGCAGCTTAGTGGGGACAGGAATATACGAGCAGTACTTC
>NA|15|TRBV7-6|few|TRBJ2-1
CASSLEVGQGNEQFF
TGTGCCAGCAGCTTGGAGGTGGGGCAGGGGAATGAGCAGTTCTTC
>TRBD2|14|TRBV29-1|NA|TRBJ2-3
CSVYGRAYTDTQYF
TGCAGCGTGTATGGGAGGGCCTACACAGATACGCAGTATTTT
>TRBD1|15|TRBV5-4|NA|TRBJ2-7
CASSPTGQGNYEQYF
TGTGCCAGCAGCCCCACGGGACAGGGTAATTACGAGCAGTACTTC
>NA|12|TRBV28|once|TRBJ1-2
CASTRQGYGYTF
TGTGCCAGCACGAGGCAGGGATATGGCTACACCTTC
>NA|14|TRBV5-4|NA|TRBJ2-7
CASSLGQPIHEQYF
TGTGCCAGCAGCTTGGGACAGCCCATCCACGAGCAGTACTTC
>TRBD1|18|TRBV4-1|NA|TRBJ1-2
CASSQGLWKRTGADGYTF
TGCGCCAGCAGCCAAGGCCTATGGAAAAGAACAGGGGCGGATGGCTACACCTTC
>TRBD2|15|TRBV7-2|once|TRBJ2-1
CASSPGAGGIYEQFF
TGTGCCAGCAGCCCAGGGGCGGGGGGGATCTATGAGCAGTTCTTC
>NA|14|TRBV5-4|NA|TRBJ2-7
CASSWGGLGYEQYF
TGTGCCAGCAGCTGGGGGGGCCTTGGCTACGAGCAGTACTTC
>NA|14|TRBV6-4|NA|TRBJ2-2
CASATFANTGELFF
TGTGCCAGCGCCACTTTCGCGAACACCGGGGAGCTGTTTTTT
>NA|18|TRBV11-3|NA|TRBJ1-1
CASSFLSPSVTVNTEAFF
TGTGCCAGCAGCTTTCTTAGTCCGTCCGTCACAGTGAACACTGAAGCTTTCTTT
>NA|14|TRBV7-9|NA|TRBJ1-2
CASSLVGGFYGYTF
TGTGCCAGCAGCTTAGTCGGGGGATTCTATGGCTACACCTTC
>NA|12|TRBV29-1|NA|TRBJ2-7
CSVLADTYEQYF
TGCAGCGTTTTGGCTGATACCTACGAGCAGTACTTC
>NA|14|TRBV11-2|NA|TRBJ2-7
CASTPVAEAYEQYF
TGTGCCAGCACCCCCGTGGCGGAAGCCTACGAGCAGTACTTC
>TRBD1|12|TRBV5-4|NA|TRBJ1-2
CASSAGQGDAYF
TGTGCCAGCAGCGCGGGACAGGGGGACGCCTACTTC
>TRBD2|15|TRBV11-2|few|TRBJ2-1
CASSSGLADYNEQFF
TGTGCCAGCAGCTCGGGACTAGCGGACTACAATGAGCAGTTCTTC
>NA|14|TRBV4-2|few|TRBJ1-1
CASSSQLQNTEAFF
TGTGCCAGCAGCTCCCAGTTACAGAACACTGAAGCTTTCTTT
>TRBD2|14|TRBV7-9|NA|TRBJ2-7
CASSLSGGGGEQYF
TGTGCCAGCAGCCTAAGCGGGGGGGGAGGCGAGCAGTACTTC
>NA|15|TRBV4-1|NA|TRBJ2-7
CASSPQDFGSYEQYF
TGCGCCAGCAGCCCTCAAGACTTTGGCTCCTACGAGCAGTACTTC
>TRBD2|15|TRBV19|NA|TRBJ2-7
CASSRLAGGRYEQYF
TGTGCCAGTAGTCGACTAGCGGGAGGGCGCTACGAGCAGTACTTC
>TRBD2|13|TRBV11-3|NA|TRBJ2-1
CASSIYLAGESIF
TGTGCCAGCAGCATCTATCTAGCGGGGGAGTCGATCTTC
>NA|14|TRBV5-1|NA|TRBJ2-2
CASSLFQATGELFF
TGCGCCAGCAGCTTGTTTCAGGCCACCGGGGAGCTGTTTTTT
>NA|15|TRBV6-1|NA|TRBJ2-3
CASSAPRVTADTQYF
TGTGCCAGCAGTGCGCCCAGGGTAACGGCAGATACGCAGTATTTT
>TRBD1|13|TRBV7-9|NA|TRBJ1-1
CASSLNRGTEAFF
TGTGCCAGCAGCTTAAACAGGGGAACTGAAGCTTTCTTT
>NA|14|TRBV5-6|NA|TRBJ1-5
CASSLRPTGQPQHF
TGTGCCAGCAGCTTGAGGCCGACGGGTCAGCCCCAGCATTTT
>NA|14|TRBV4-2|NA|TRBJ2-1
CASSQGALAVREIF
TGTGCCAGCAGCCAAGGGGCCCTAGCAGTTCGAGAGATCTTC
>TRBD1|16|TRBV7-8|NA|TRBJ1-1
CASNRGYAWGDTEAFF
TGTGCCAGCAACAGGGGATATGCGTGGGGGGACACTGAAGCTTTCTTT
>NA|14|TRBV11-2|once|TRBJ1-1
CASSLAGRVTEAFF
TGTGCCAGCAGCTTAGCGGGTCGCGTCACTGAAGCTTTCTTT
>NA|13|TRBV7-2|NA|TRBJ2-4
CASSFPPQNIQYF
TGTGCCAGCAGCTTCCCCCCTCAAAACATTCAGTACTTC
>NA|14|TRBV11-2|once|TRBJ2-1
CASSLGPSYNEQFF
TGTGCCAGCAGCTTGGGGCCTTCCTACAATGAGCAGTTCTTC
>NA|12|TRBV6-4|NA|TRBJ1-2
CASSDDFSGYTF
TGTGCCAGCAGTGACGACTTTTCTGGCTACACCTTC
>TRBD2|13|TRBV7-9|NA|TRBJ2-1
CWSGLAGADEQFF
TGTTGGTCCGGACTAGCGGGAGCCGATGAGCAGTTCTTC
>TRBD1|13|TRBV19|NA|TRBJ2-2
CASTRQGAGELFF
TGTGCCAGTACCCGACAGGGGGCCGGGGAGCTGTTTTTT
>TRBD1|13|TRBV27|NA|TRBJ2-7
CASSLDRGHEQYF
TGTGCCAGCAGTTTGGACAGGGGCCACGAGCAGTACTTC
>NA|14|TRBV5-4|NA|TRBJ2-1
CASTSGERHNEQFF
TGTGCCAGCACTTCAGGGGAGAGGCACAATGAGCAGTTCTTC
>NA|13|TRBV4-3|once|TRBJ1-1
CASSQDPGTEAFF
TGCGCCAGCAGCCAAGATCCAGGCACTGAAGCTTTCTTT
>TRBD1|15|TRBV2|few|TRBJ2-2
CASSAGQVMPGELFF
TGTGCCAGCAGCGCCGGACAGGTTATGCCCGGGGAGCTGTTTTTT
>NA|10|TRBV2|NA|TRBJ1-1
CASLNTEAFF
TGTGCCAGCCTTAACACTGAAGCTTTCTTT
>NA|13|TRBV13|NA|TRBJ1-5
CASSSGGEQPQHF
TGTGCCAGCAGTTCCGGAGGGGAACAGCCCCAGCATTTT
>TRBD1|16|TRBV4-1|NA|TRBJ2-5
CASSRDKGTGGETQYF
TGCGCCAGCAGCCGGGACAAGGGGACAGGGGGAGAGACCCAGTACTTC